This T cell receptor beta chain was found in a study of T cells in Graves' hyperthyroidism and ophthalmopathy. Regions amplified from RNA transcripts were the TCR beta CDR3 regions. First-round RT-PCR with HTBI primers amplified the TCR CDR3 region. MiXCR was run by TCRdb on the multiplex PCR reads, yielding one entry per CDR3 protein. The table records about 350,000 distinct CDR3 sequences, 11% to 15% of them present only once. Aged 18 to 65, the patients had hyperthyroidism that was newly diagnosed and had lasted under 2 months. The CDR3 covers 14 residues. V lost 1 base, J lost 8 bases, and 13 bases lay in between. This clonotype has a count of ten or more.

Sample: blood. The clonotype comes from a woman in her 30s with Graves' hyperthyroidism. The J gene is TRBJ2-3, the V gene TRBV12-3 or TRBV12-4; D may be TRBD1 or TRBD2 (5 bases each). CDR3 in amino acids: CASSLGGEGGTQYF. The CDR3 bases are TGTGCCAGCAGTTTAGGAGGGGAAGGTGGTACGCAGTATTTT.